This T cell receptor (beta chain) comes out of a study of CD8 T cells in Susac syndrome. The ends were cut back, 4 bases at V and 1 base at J, with 11 bases in the middle. Germline loops: CDR1 MNHEY, CDR2 SVGAGI. The CDR3 spans 16 residues. It was with random hexamers that 0.5 to 1 ug RNA was reverse transcribed. In TCRdb, the immunoSEQ multiplex PCR reads were re-called with MiXCR into one record per CDR3 protein. Of about 210,000 distinct CDR3 sequences listed, 85% to 95% are singletons. Sequencing used CD4+ T cells from PBMCs. J is TRBJ2-6 and V is TRBV6-5, with D possibly TRBD2 on 5 matching bases. The TCR originated in a human donor with multiple sclerosis. The CDR3 DNA reads TGTGCCAGCAGTTCGGACCTAGCTTCTGGGGCCAACGTCCTGACTTTC. Translating it yields CASSSDLASGANVLTF.